The rows below give T cell receptor beta chains drawn from one sample of a study of T-cell reconstitution after alpha-beta-depleted transplantation in children. MiXCR, run by TCRdb on the PCR reads, gives a single entry per CDR3 protein. The repertoire holds over 70,000 distinct CDR3 sequences, roughly 8.8% seen once, with more than 6.5% in the top ten. Sequencing was performed on PBMCs from the stem cell graft donor, taken from the stem cell graft. Every receptor here comes from a human donor who donated a stem cell graft to a child with congenital amegakaryocytic thrombocytopenia. CDR3s include the opening cysteine and the closing phenylalanine or tryptophan. The D gene is left open where the match is weak. Not all rows give a size; the values are once, few, many and, for expanded clones, a class.

few	TRBV12-3/TRBV12-4	NA	TRBJ2-2	TGTGCCAGCAGTTTCTCAGAAGCGAACACCGGGGAGCTGTTTTTT	CASSFSEANTGELFF
many	TRBV3-1	NA	TRBJ1-3	TGTGCCAGCAGCCAAGGAGCTGGGGGGGCATCTGGAAACACCATATATTTT	CASSQGAGGASGNTIYF
many	TRBV10-2	TRBD1	TRBJ1-3	TGCGCCAGCAGTGATCGGACAGGGCCTGGAAACACCATATATTTT	CASSDRTGPGNTIYF
NA	TRBV29-1	TRBD2	TRBJ2-7	TGCAGCGTGGGGGATAGCGGGGGCCTCTCCTACGAGCAGTACTTC	CSVGDSGGLSYEQYF
many	TRBV5-1	NA	TRBJ2-7	TGCGCCAGCAGCTTGGAGTTCAGGGATGGCGAGCAGTACTTC	CASSLEFRDGEQYF
many	TRBV12-3/TRBV12-4	NA	TRBJ1-5	TGTGCCAGCAGTCCGATTGGTCAGCCCCAGCATTTT	CASSPIGQPQHF
many	TRBV7-2	TRBD1	TRBJ2-3	TGTGCCAGCAGCTCTAGGACAGGACGGACAGATACGCAGTATTTT	CASSSRTGRTDTQYF
many	TRBV29-1	NA	TRBJ2-5	TGCAGCGCCGCAGCTTTCAGCTCCCAGTACTTC	CSAAAFSSQYF
many	TRBV29-1	TRBD1	TRBJ2-3	TGCAGCGTTGAAGAACGACAGGGCGGCCCAGATACGCAGTATTTT	CSVEERQGGPDTQYF
many	TRBV3-1	NA	TRBJ1-1	TGTGCCAGCAGCCCCACCCGGTCGGGGACTGAAGCTTTCTTT	CASSPTRSGTEAFF
many	TRBV20-1	NA	TRBJ1-6	TGCAGTGCTAGAGACCAGGGTGGTTCACCCCTCCACTTT	CSARDQGGSPLHF
few	TRBV20-1	NA	TRBJ1-2	TGCAGTGCTCCCCGTGAACTCTATGGCTACACCTTC	CSAPRELYGYTF
many	TRBV7-2	NA	TRBJ1-5	TGTGCCAGCAGCCGCGGGACGGCCCTTTCGGGCAATCAGCCCCAGCATTTT	CASSRGTALSGNQPQHF
many	TRBV27	NA	TRBJ1-5	TGTGCCAGCAGTTCCCGGGTCGCCAACAATCAGCCCCAGCATTTT	CASSSRVANNQPQHF
many	TRBV5-1	TRBD1	TRBJ1-1	TGCGCCAGCAGCGCAGGGGGCGAGGACACTGAAGCTTTCTTT	CASSAGGEDTEAFF
NA	TRBV16	NA	TRBJ1-5	TGTGCCAGCAGCCCGGAGGGGGGCCAGCCCCAGCATTTT	CASSPEGGQPQHF
many	TRBV6-5	NA	TRBJ2-1	TGTGCCAGCACCGCAGGCCACAATGAGCAGTTCTTC	CASTAGHNEQFF
many	TRBV20-1	TRBD1	TRBJ1-2	TGCAGTGCTAGAGACCGTATCGGGACAGATGGCTACACCTTC	CSARDRIGTDGYTF
few	TRBV28	NA	TRBJ1-3	TGTGCCAGCAGTTTAGTGGGGGGAAACACCATATATTTT	CASSLVGGNTIYF
many	TRBV20-1	NA	TRBJ1-5	TGCAGTGCTAGTAATTCCCCAAGCAATCAGCCCCAGCATTTT	CSASNSPSNQPQHF
many	TRBV29-1	TRBD1	TRBJ2-1	TGCAGCGCCGGACAGGCGTCCTACAATGAGCAGTTCTTC	CSAGQASYNEQFF
few	TRBV9	NA	TRBJ1-2	TGTGCCAGCAGCGTGGGAACCAGGGTTGGCTATGGCTACACCTTC	CASSVGTRVGYGYTF
many	TRBV4-2	NA	TRBJ2-7	TGTGCCAGCAGCCAGTCCATTAGCAGCTCCTACGAGCAGTACTTC	CASSQSISSSYEQYF
NA	TRBV5-1	TRBD1	TRBJ2-2	TGCGCCAGCAGCCGATCGGACAGGGAGGCCGGGGAGCTGTTTTTT	CASSRSDREAGELFF
many	TRBV7-2	NA	TRBJ2-7	TGTGCCAGCAGGTACACGGGGGCCGAGCAGTACTTC	CASRYTGAEQYF
NA	TRBV4-2	TRBD2	TRBJ2-1	TGTGCCAGCAGCCCCATGCTAGCGGGATTGGATGAGCAGTTCTTC	CASSPMLAGLDEQFF
few	TRBV18	NA	TRBJ1-1	TGTGCCAGCTCACCAATGGGGAGCACTGAAGCTTTCTTT	CASSPMGSTEAFF
NA	TRBV12-3/TRBV12-4	NA	TRBJ2-7	TGTGCCAGCAGCCACGGGGAATACGAGCAGTACTTC	CASSHGEYEQYF
many	TRBV5-1	NA	TRBJ1-1	TGCGCCAGCAGCCGGGACTCCAGTATGAACACTGAAGCTTTCTTT	CASSRDSSMNTEAFF
many	TRBV20-1	TRBD1	TRBJ2-1	TGCAGTGCTAGACGACGGACAGGGGTAACCTACAATGAGCAGTTCTTC	CSARRRTGVTYNEQFF
many	TRBV20-1	NA	TRBJ2-2	TGCAGTGTTCAGGGTTCTTCGAACACCGGGGAGCTGTTTTTT	CSVQGSSNTGELFF
many	TRBV6-5	NA	TRBJ1-3	TGTGCCAGCAAGTCCCGCCAGCAAGTGAACTCTGGAAACACCATATATTTT	CASKSRQQVNSGNTIYF
many	TRBV20-1	NA	TRBJ2-6	TGCAGTGCTAAAGGAACAGGGTCTGGGGCCAACGTCCTGACTTTC	CSAKGTGSGANVLTF
many	TRBV20-1	NA	TRBJ1-2	TGCAGTGCTAAGAACTATGGCTACACCTTC	CSAKNYGYTF
many	TRBV6-2/TRBV6-3	TRBD2	TRBJ2-2	TGTGCCAGCAGGACTAGCGTTACCGGGGAGCTGTTTTTT	CASRTSVTGELFF
many	TRBV12-3/TRBV12-4	TRBD1	TRBJ1-5	TGTGCCAGCAGCTCGGACAGGAATCAGCCCCAGCATTTT	CASSSDRNQPQHF
NA	TRBV18	NA	TRBJ1-1	TGTGCCAGCTCACCCGACAGACTGAACACTGAAGCTTTCTTT	CASSPDRLNTEAFF
NA	TRBV20-1	TRBD1	TRBJ1-1	TGCAGTGCTACCGGGACAGCGAACACTGAAGCTTTCTTT	CSATGTANTEAFF
NA	TRBV5-1	NA	TRBJ2-7	TGCGCCAGCAGCTTGGGACAGCCCGACTACAGGCAGTACTTC	CASSLGQPDYRQYF
NA	TRBV20-1	NA	TRBJ1-3	TGCAGTGCCCAAGCCCCGGGCTTTGGAAACACCATATATTTT	CSAQAPGFGNTIYF
NA	TRBV3-2	NA	TRBJ2-1	TGTGCCACCTCCCGCGACAGGGTCTCCTACAATGAGCAGTTCTTC	CATSRDRVSYNEQFF
many	TRBV4-1	NA	TRBJ1-2	TGCGCCAGCAGCTCCAGGGCGGGAGGAGGAGGCTACACCTTC	CASSSRAGGGGYTF
many	TRBV5-1	NA	TRBJ1-1	TGCGCCAGCAGCTTCCCAGGGGCCGGGAACACTGAAGCTTTCTTT	CASSFPGAGNTEAFF
many	TRBV6-6	NA	TRBJ1-5	TGTGCCAGCAGCGTTGGGAATCAGCCCCAGCATTTT	CASSVGNQPQHF
many	TRBV27	TRBD1	TRBJ2-5	TGTGCCAGCACCCGGACAGGACACGAAGAGACCCAGTACTTC	CASTRTGHEETQYF